This T cell receptor beta chain is drawn from a study of blood T cell repertoires in COVID-19. The overall study: The study drew acute and convalescent COVID-19 samples from the United States, Italy and Spain. From T cells, B-cell-depleted T cells, or PBMCs came the material, which was cDNA or gDNA.

Profiled with immunoSEQ multiplex PCR; TCRdb holds only in-frame clones, not every one. The sample holds 90,000 to 120,000 clones; around 90% are singletons and the top ten take 4.5% to 6%. The germline V gene has CDR1 MNHEY and CDR2 SVGAGI. V lost 8 bases and J 3 bases, leaving 14 bases between the germline ends. This CDR3 comprises 13 residues. The chain is built from TRBV6-5 and TRBJ2-7, with D tentatively TRBD2 (6 bases). Input material: peripheral blood. This TCR was sampled from a man aged 40-50 years with active or convalescent COVID-19. The DNA for the CDR3 is TGTGCCAGCCCTAATGGGGGACTCTACGAGCAGTACTTC. It is translated as CASPNGGLYEQYF.